This T cell receptor (beta chain) was observed in a study of CD8 T cells in Susac syndrome. Random hexamers were used to reverse transcribe an amount of roughly 0.5 to 1 ug RNA. It was immunoSEQ multiplex PCR that amplified TCR beta CDR3 across 54 Vbeta and 13 Jbeta. TCRdb redid the calling of the immunoSEQ multiplex PCR reads with MiXCR, one entry per CDR3 protein. The sample carries some 240,000 distinct CDR3 sequences, 90% to 96% recorded once. This clonotype has just one count. Germline V gives CDR1 KGHDR, CDR2 SFDVKD. The CDR3 is made up of 19 amino acids. The junction had 19 bases not matched to a gene; V was cut back by 4 bases and J by 4 bases.

The gene calls are TRBV24-1 and TRBJ2-3; 7 bases are a match to TRBD2. Sequences were obtained from CD4+ T cells from PBMCs. This TCR came from a human donor with Susac syndrome. The CDR3 DNA is TGTGCCACCAGTGACAACCCCGCCGTGAGCGGGAATGCGCCAGATACGCAGTATTTT. It translates to CATSDNPAVSGNAPDTQYF.